These 8 T cell receptor beta chains were all obtained from the same sample, sequenced in a study of early T cells in non-severe SARS-CoV-2 infection. TCRdb fed the 5' RACE reads into MiXCR, producing one record per CDR3 protein. The data contain roughly 70,000 distinct CDR3 sequences, more than 15% of them singletons. Sequenced material: whole blood, taken at baseline. The receptor set was obtained from an adult who was a healthcare worker with PCR-confirmed SARS-CoV-2 infection or an uninfected control (not recorded which).

The V gene is TRBV10-1, the J gene TRBJ1-1, with no clear D. Deletions cut 6 bases from V and 3 bases from J, with 20 bases between. Germline CDR1 WNHNN, CDR2 SYGVQD (reference sequence). The CDR3 extends over 16 amino acids. CDR3 bases: TGCGCCAGCAGACAAAAAATGTTCCACTGGGACACTGAAGCTTTCTTT. This translates into CASRQKMFHWDTEAFF.

Comments on this clonotype: Germline and junction disagree at one end, which may indicate a read error. The rearrangement links TRBV25-1 to TRBJ2-7; TRBD1 aligns across 7 bases. Germline V gene sequence: CDR1 MGHDK, CDR2 SYGVNS. The CDR3 is 13 residues long. The CDR3, as DNA: TGTGCCAGCAGTGGGGACAGTGGCTGCGAGCAGTGCTTC. Translated: CASSGDSGCEQCF.

As regards this clonotype: A junction end diverges from the germline sequence, so it may reflect a read error. The CDR3 region is CAWSVAGTTTDTQNF. Here the CDR3 DNA reads TGTGCCTGGAGTGTAGCAGGGACTACCACAGATACGCAGAATTTT. The chain has TRBV30 and TRBJ2-3; 7 nucleotides line up with TRBD2. In germline, CDR1 is GTSNPN, CDR2 SVGIG (reference sequence). This CDR3 has 15 residues.

This clonotype is a singleton in its sample. This chain uses TRBV4-3 with TRBJ2-3, with a tentative D call TRBD2 (5 bases). Germline CDR1 reads LGHNA; CDR2 reads YSLEER. The V end lost 6 bases, the J end lost 3 bases, and 16 bases lay between the germline ends. This CDR3 region has 15 residues. CDR3 loop: CASSLSGSQTDTQYF. Here the CDR3 DNA reads TGCGCCAGCAGTCTTTCGGGGAGTCAGACAGATACGCAGTATTTT.

CDR3 loop: CASSLAGQIYGYTF. The CDR3 DNA reads as TGTGCCAGCAGTTTAGCGGGACAGATATATGGCTACACCTTC. V and J are TRBV12-3 or TRBV12-4 and TRBJ1-2; 7 nucleotides align to TRBD1. With 0 bases clipped from V and 5 bases from J, the junction kept 3 bases outside the gene matches. The CDR3 has 14 amino acids.

This rearrangement joins TRBV11-2 to TRBJ2-1; 9 bases are shared with TRBD2. With V trimmed by 5 bases and J by 5 bases, 13 bases remained unmatched. The germline V gene has CDR1 SGHAT and CDR2 FQNNGV. The CDR3 has 17 amino acids. In DNA, the CDR3 is TGTGCCAGCAGCCCCCGGTGGAGCGGGAGGATCCACAATGAGCAGTTCTTC. Translation: CASSPRWSGRIHNEQFF.

V is TRBV7-9 and J is TRBJ2-7, with a tentative D call TRBD1 (6 bases). Germline V CDR1 and CDR2: SEHNR, FQNEAQ (reference sequence). This CDR3 contains 13 residues. V dropped 4 bases and J dropped 2 bases, with 9 bases sitting between them. The CDR3 sequence: CASSSGTTYEQYF. The CDR3, as DNA: TGTGCCAGCAGCTCCGGGACAACCTACGAGCAGTACTTC. Filled out from reference TRBV7-9 and TRBJ2-7, the complete variable domain reads DTGVSQNPRHKITKRGQNVTFRCDPISEHNRLYWYRQTLGQGPEFLTYFQNEAQLEKSRLLSDRFSAERPKGSFSTLEIQRTEQGDSAMYLCASSSGTTYEQYFGPGTRLTVT.

The gene calls are TRBV29-1 and TRBJ1-1; 9 nucleotides line up with TRBD1. V was clipped by 5 bases and J by 6 bases; unmatched bases: 13. Germline values: CDR1 SQVTM, CDR2 ANQGSEA. There are 15 residues in the CDR3. The CDR3: CSVITGGGLRPEAFF. The CDR3 DNA reads TGCAGCGTTATCACAGGGGGCGGTCTTCGACCTGAAGCTTTCTTT.